These T cell receptor beta chains were read from a single sample in a study of shared clonotypes between healthy human individuals. Assay: immunoSEQ multiplex PCR; the TCRdb copy retains only in-frame clones and omits some. This table holds roughly 2.2 million clones, about nine tenths found once. The sequenced sample consisted of naive CD4+ T cells from PBMCs. Receptors originate from a man between 18 and 35 years old in good health. Some clones in this sample may be carry-over from other donors' samples. Both conserved end residues are part of each CDR3. The D gene is left open where the match is weak. For some rows the clone size is stated as once, few or many, or as a class when expanded; others skip it.

CDR3 DNA: TGTGCCAGCAGCTCGGGGGTTGAGGGCTACCAGCAGTACTTC
CDR3 protein: CASSSGVEGYQQYF
V gene: TRBV5-5
CDR3 length: 14
clone size: NA
D gene: NA
J gene: TRBJ2-7

CDR3 DNA: TGTGCCAGCAGCCCCCGACTAGCGGAAGCCACCGACACAGATACGCAGTATTTT
CDR3 protein: CASSPRLAEATDTDTQYF
V gene: TRBV11-2
CDR3 length: 18
clone size: NA
D gene: TRBD2
J gene: TRBJ2-3

CDR3 DNA: TGTGCCAGCAGCCTGCAGTCAGGGGGCAGCGACACTGAAGCTTTCTTT
CDR3 protein: CASSLQSGGSDTEAFF
V gene: TRBV28
CDR3 length: 16
clone size: NA
D gene: TRBD1
J gene: TRBJ1-1

CDR3 DNA: TGCGCCAGCAGCTTAGGGGAGCGGTACACTGAAGCTTTCTTT
CDR3 protein: CASSLGERYTEAFF
V gene: TRBV5-1
CDR3 length: 14
clone size: NA
D gene: NA
J gene: TRBJ1-1

CDR3 DNA: TGTGCCAGCTCACCGGGGACTAGCGAGAGTAGCGATACGCAGTATTTT
CDR3 protein: CASSPGTSESSDTQYF
V gene: TRBV18
CDR3 length: 16
clone size: NA
D gene: TRBD2
J gene: TRBJ2-3

CDR3 DNA: TGCGCCAGCAGCCAGGGGGCGAAGGAGGACTTGCAGTTCTTC
CDR3 protein: CASSQGAKEDLQFF
V gene: TRBV5-1
CDR3 length: 14
clone size: NA
D gene: TRBD1
J gene: TRBJ2-1

CDR3 DNA: TGTGCCAGCGGGTCACAAGCGGGTTTCTACGAGCAGTACTTC
CDR3 protein: CASGSQAGFYEQYF
V gene: TRBV5-6
CDR3 length: 14
clone size: NA
D gene: NA
J gene: TRBJ2-7

CDR3 DNA: TGCGCCAGCAGCCAAGCCGGGACTAGCGGCACAGATACGCAGTATTTT
CDR3 protein: CASSQAGTSGTDTQYF
V gene: TRBV4-3
CDR3 length: 16
clone size: NA
D gene: TRBD2
J gene: TRBJ2-3

CDR3 DNA: TGTGCCAGCAGTATTAGACAGGGGGCCGGGGAGCTGTTTTTT
CDR3 protein: CASSIRQGAGELFF
V gene: TRBV27
CDR3 length: 14
clone size: NA
D gene: TRBD1
J gene: TRBJ2-2

CDR3 DNA: TGTGCCAGCACCCAAGGGGCGCCTAACTATGGCTACACCTTC
CDR3 protein: CASTQGAPNYGYTF
V gene: TRBV7-9
CDR3 length: 14
clone size: NA
D gene: NA
J gene: TRBJ1-2

CDR3 DNA: TGTGCCAGCAGTACTTCAGGGCACACCGGGGAGCTGTTTTTT
CDR3 protein: CASSTSGHTGELFF
V gene: TRBV2
CDR3 length: 14
clone size: NA
D gene: NA
J gene: TRBJ2-2

CDR3 DNA: TGTGCCAGCAGCCTTCCTGGGAGAACAGATACGCAGTATTTT
CDR3 protein: CASSLPGRTDTQYF
V gene: TRBV7-6
CDR3 length: 14
clone size: NA
D gene: NA
J gene: TRBJ2-3

CDR3 DNA: TGTGCCAGCAGCAAACGACAGGGAAACACCGGGGAGCTGTTTTTT
CDR3 protein: CASSKRQGNTGELFF
V gene: TRBV6-6
CDR3 length: 15
clone size: NA
D gene: TRBD1
J gene: TRBJ2-2

CDR3 DNA: TGTGCCAGCAGTCAACAGGGGGCAACCTACGAGCAGTACTTC
CDR3 protein: CASSQQGATYEQYF
V gene: TRBV28
CDR3 length: 14
clone size: NA
D gene: TRBD1
J gene: TRBJ2-7

CDR3 DNA: TGTGCCAGCAGCTTCTCACGACAAGAGCAGTTCTTC
CDR3 protein: CASSFSRQEQFF
V gene: TRBV11-3
CDR3 length: 12
clone size: NA
D gene: NA
J gene: TRBJ2-1

CDR3 DNA: TGTGCCAGTAGCGACGGGGGGGTGGTAGCGGGAGTCAATGAGCAGTTCTTC
CDR3 protein: CASSDGGVVAGVNEQFF
V gene: TRBV19
CDR3 length: 17
clone size: NA
D gene: TRBD2
J gene: TRBJ2-1

CDR3 DNA: TGTGCCAGCAGAAATCCGGACAGGGGGGGTAACTATGGCTACACCTTC
CDR3 protein: CASRNPDRGGNYGYTF
V gene: TRBV28
CDR3 length: 16
clone size: NA
D gene: TRBD1
J gene: TRBJ1-2

CDR3 DNA: TGTGCCAGCAGCTTATCCCCGGGGGCTAGCGAAGATACGCAGTATTTT
CDR3 protein: CASSLSPGASEDTQYF
V gene: TRBV7-3
CDR3 length: 16
clone size: NA
D gene: NA
J gene: TRBJ2-3

CDR3 DNA: TGTGCCAGCAGCAGAACCGGGACCCTTAATGAGCAGTTCTTC
CDR3 protein: CASSRTGTLNEQFF
V gene: TRBV7-9
CDR3 length: 14
clone size: NA
D gene: NA
J gene: TRBJ2-1

CDR3 DNA: TGTGCCAGCAGCTTAGAGGACAGAGGGGATGGCTACACCTTC
CDR3 protein: CASSLEDRGDGYTF
V gene: TRBV7-9
CDR3 length: 14
clone size: NA
D gene: NA
J gene: TRBJ1-2

CDR3 DNA: TGTGCCAGCAACCGGGGGGGGAGACAAGAGACCCAGTACTTC
CDR3 protein: CASNRGGRQETQYF
V gene: TRBV5-4
CDR3 length: 14
clone size: NA
D gene: TRBD2
J gene: TRBJ2-5

CDR3 DNA: TGTGCCAGCAGAGAAGGGACAGGGAGCTCCTACGAGCAGTACTTC
CDR3 protein: CASREGTGSSYEQYF
V gene: TRBV6-6
CDR3 length: 15
clone size: NA
D gene: TRBD1
J gene: TRBJ2-7

CDR3 DNA: TGTGCCAGCAGCCAAGATGTCAGCTTTCGGGGCACCGGGGAGCTGTTTTTT
CDR3 protein: CASSQDVSFRGTGELFF
V gene: TRBV4-2
CDR3 length: 17
clone size: NA
D gene: NA
J gene: TRBJ2-2

CDR3 DNA: TGTGCCAGTAGTCCCGGGAACTACAATGAGCAGTTCTTC
CDR3 protein: CASSPGNYNEQFF
V gene: TRBV19
CDR3 length: 13
clone size: NA
D gene: NA
J gene: TRBJ2-1

CDR3 DNA: TGTGCCAGCAGTTTTTACTGGACAGACACCTACAATGAGCAGTTCTTC
CDR3 protein: CASSFYWTDTYNEQFF
V gene: TRBV27
CDR3 length: 16
clone size: NA
D gene: NA
J gene: TRBJ2-1

CDR3 DNA: TGTGCCAGCTCACCTCAGGGGGTGACCTATGGCTACACCTTC
CDR3 protein: CASSPQGVTYGYTF
V gene: TRBV18
CDR3 length: 14
clone size: NA
D gene: TRBD1
J gene: TRBJ1-2

CDR3 DNA: TGTGCCAGCAGCTTAAGGGCAAGCTCCTACGAGCAGTACTTC
CDR3 protein: CASSLRASSYEQYF
V gene: TRBV11-3
CDR3 length: 14
clone size: NA
D gene: NA
J gene: TRBJ2-7

CDR3 DNA: TGTGCCAGCAGAGACCTAGGCGGGGGCAGGAACTACGAGCAGTACTTC
CDR3 protein: CASRDLGGGRNYEQYF
V gene: TRBV7-8
CDR3 length: 16
clone size: NA
D gene: NA
J gene: TRBJ2-7

CDR3 DNA: TGTGCCAGCAGCCCGCCACAGAAGACGAACACTGAAGCTTTCTTT
CDR3 protein: CASSPPQKTNTEAFF
V gene: TRBV7-3
CDR3 length: 15
clone size: once
D gene: NA
J gene: TRBJ1-1

CDR3 DNA: TGCAGCGTCCATGGAGTTATGGGGGGGACTGAAGCTTTCTTT
CDR3 protein: CSVHGVMGGTEAFF
V gene: TRBV29-1
CDR3 length: 14
clone size: NA
D gene: NA
J gene: TRBJ1-1

CDR3 DNA: TGCGCCAGCAGCTTGGGCCAGGGCAGAGATACGCAGTATTTT
CDR3 protein: CASSLGQGRDTQYF
V gene: TRBV5-1
CDR3 length: 14
clone size: NA
D gene: NA
J gene: TRBJ2-3

CDR3 DNA: TGTGCCAGCAGCCAACAGGGGCGTGAGCAGTTCTTC
CDR3 protein: CASSQQGREQFF
V gene: TRBV11-2
CDR3 length: 12
clone size: NA
D gene: TRBD1
J gene: TRBJ2-1

CDR3 DNA: TGTGCCAGCACCTATTACAGGGATGGGGGATGGACCCAGTACTTC
CDR3 protein: CASTYYRDGGWTQYF
V gene: TRBV27
CDR3 length: 15
clone size: NA
D gene: NA
J gene: TRBJ2-5

CDR3 DNA: TGTGCCAGCACGGAGGCTAGTTCCTACAATGAGCAGTTCTTC
CDR3 protein: CASTEASSYNEQFF
V gene: TRBV6-1
CDR3 length: 14
clone size: NA
D gene: NA
J gene: TRBJ2-1

CDR3 DNA: TGTGCCAGCAGTGATCCGGGACAGGGGGCGATCGAGCAGTACTTC
CDR3 protein: CASSDPGQGAIEQYF
V gene: TRBV6-1
CDR3 length: 15
clone size: NA
D gene: TRBD1
J gene: TRBJ2-7